Presented here are 3 T cell receptor beta chains from one specimen sequenced in a study of blood T cell repertoires in COVID-19. The assay was immunoSEQ multiplex PCR, and TCRdb's table has in-frame clones only and misses some. This table holds around 300,000 clones, under 90% found once. The sequencing sample was made of PBMCs or T cells enriched from blood (not recorded which). The receptors were sampled from a woman aged 55-75 years who had recovered from COVID-19.

Only one count was recorded for this clone. Within the sample, other DNA sequences also encode this same CDR3. The rearrangement joins TRBV28 to TRBJ2-7, with TRBD2 matching 8 bases. This CDR3 spans 13 amino acids. In germline, CDR1 is MDHEN, CDR2 SYDVKM. V lost 6 bases to trimming and J lost 2 bases; unmatched junction nucleotides: 3. The DNA for the CDR3 is TGTGCCAGCAGCCAAGCGGGGGCCTACGAGCAGTACTTC. This codes for CASSQAGAYEQYF. Filled out from reference TRBV28 and TRBJ2-7, the complete variable domain reads DVKVTQSSRYLVKRTGEKVFLECVQDMDHENMFWYRQDPGLGLRLIYFSYDVKMKEKGDIPEGYSVSREKKERFSLILESASTNQTSMYLCASSQAGAYEQYFGPGTRLTVT.

V is TRBV19 and J is TRBJ2-2, with D tentatively TRBD2 (5 bases). The CDR3 sequence is 14 residues long. V lost 4 bases and J lost 6, with 12 bases in between. Germline V gene data show CDR1 as LNHDA and CDR2 as SQIVND (reference sequence). CDR3 region: CASSSDYGAGELFF. As DNA, the CDR3 is TGTGCCAGTAGTAGCGACTATGGTGCCGGGGAGCTGTTTTTT.

J is TRBJ1-1 and V is TRBV5-3; D is ambiguous. TRBV5-3 carries the ORF label, with uncertain function. The CDR3 consists of 13 residues. The V end lost 0 bases, the J end lost 3 bases, and 6 bases lay between the germline ends. The CDR3 loop reads CARSLERYTEAFF. The CDR3 DNA sequence: TGTGCCAGAAGCTTGGAGCGCTACACTGAAGCTTTCTTT.